These T cell receptor beta chains were read from a single sample in a study of beta chain features in type 1 diabetes. Profiling relied on immunoSEQ multiplex PCR, and the TCRdb table lists in-frame clones only, not all of them. The sample holds about 120,000 clones, roughly 17% seen once. The specimen was central memory CD4+ T cells from blood. Receptors were obtained from a young man with type 1 diabetes. The conserved cysteine and the conserved F or W are not part of the CDR3 here. Fields, in order: J gene, V gene, clone size, CDR3 length, CDR3 protein. Not all rows give a size; the values are once, few, many and, for expanded clones, a class.

j_gene: TRBJ1-2; v_gene: TRBV28; abundance: -; len: 12; CDR3aa: ASSHRGADYGYT
j_gene: TRBJ1-6; v_gene: TRBV9; abundance: -; len: 12; CDR3aa: ASSVATGNSPLH
j_gene: TRBJ1-2; v_gene: TRBV9; abundance: -; len: 12; CDR3aa: ASSVGWEGDGYT
j_gene: TRBJ2-5; v_gene: TRBV7-8; abundance: few; len: 12; CDR3aa: ASSSGLESETQY
j_gene: TRBJ2-3; v_gene: TRBV10-3; abundance: many; len: 11; CDR3aa: AITSHSTDTQY
j_gene: TRBJ2-5; v_gene: TRBV28; abundance: -; len: 11; CDR3aa: ASSPPNQETQY
j_gene: TRBJ2-4; v_gene: TRBV6-5; abundance: few; len: 12; CDR3aa: ASSPGRPKNIQY
j_gene: TRBJ2-3; v_gene: TRBV6-5; abundance: -; len: 11; CDR3aa: ASRQLGTDTQY
j_gene: TRBJ2-3; v_gene: TRBV11-2; abundance: -; len: 13; CDR3aa: ASSSQGFLTDTQY
j_gene: TRBJ2-2; v_gene: TRBV7-7; abundance: once; len: 13; CDR3aa: ASSPGTVNTGELF
j_gene: TRBJ1-2; v_gene: TRBV5-5; abundance: few; len: 10; CDR3aa: ASSPTGNGYT
j_gene: TRBJ2-1; v_gene: TRBV12-5; abundance: -; len: 14; CDR3aa: ASGRDRNLSYNEQF
j_gene: TRBJ2-6; v_gene: TRBV7-6; abundance: -; len: 13; CDR3aa: ASSGGNSGANVLT
j_gene: TRBJ2-6; v_gene: TRBV27; abundance: few; len: 14; CDR3aa: ATRGNDILGANVLT
j_gene: TRBJ2-7; v_gene: TRBV5-6; abundance: few; len: 11; CDR3aa: ASSRDRAYEQY
j_gene: TRBJ2-5; v_gene: TRBV13; abundance: few; len: 13; CDR3aa: ASSLGTGTPETQY
j_gene: TRBJ2-1; v_gene: TRBV9; abundance: -; len: 13; CDR3aa: ASSVELAAYNEQF
j_gene: TRBJ2-5; v_gene: TRBV29-1; abundance: -; len: 10; CDR3aa: SVERTTETQY
j_gene: TRBJ1-5; v_gene: TRBV28; abundance: -; len: 12; CDR3aa: ASLSGQGNQPQH
j_gene: TRBJ1-2; v_gene: TRBV7-9; abundance: -; len: 12; CDR3aa: ASSESVVNYGYT
j_gene: TRBJ2-1; v_gene: TRBV5-4; abundance: -; len: 14; CDR3aa: ASSLQGRSSYNEQF
j_gene: TRBJ1-2; v_gene: TRBV7-2; abundance: -; len: 11; CDR3aa: ASSPDTFYGYT
j_gene: TRBJ1-2; v_gene: TRBV29-1; abundance: few; len: 6; CDR3aa: SEGGYT
j_gene: TRBJ2-3; v_gene: TRBV25-1; abundance: few; len: 14; CDR3aa: ASGKKGGTSGDTQY
j_gene: TRBJ2-5; v_gene: TRBV2; abundance: few; len: 14; CDR3aa: ASSAAAGAGRETQY
j_gene: TRBJ2-1; v_gene: TRBV28; abundance: -; len: 9; CDR3aa: AAVGTNEQF
j_gene: TRBJ1-2; v_gene: TRBV2; abundance: -; len: 10; CDR3aa: ASSEKSYGYT
j_gene: TRBJ1-2; v_gene: TRBV15; abundance: few; len: 13; CDR3aa: ATRVSGQGNYGYT
j_gene: TRBJ2-1; v_gene: TRBV9; abundance: -; len: 13; CDR3aa: ASSVTSGGQGEQF
j_gene: TRBJ1-5; v_gene: TRBV2; abundance: many; len: 15; CDR3aa: ASSEFGGAQGLKPQH
j_gene: TRBJ1-5; v_gene: TRBV25-1; abundance: few; len: 13; CDR3aa: ASSESSGAGQPQH
j_gene: TRBJ2-2; v_gene: TRBV29-1; abundance: -; len: 12; CDR3aa: SVAGTGRAGELF